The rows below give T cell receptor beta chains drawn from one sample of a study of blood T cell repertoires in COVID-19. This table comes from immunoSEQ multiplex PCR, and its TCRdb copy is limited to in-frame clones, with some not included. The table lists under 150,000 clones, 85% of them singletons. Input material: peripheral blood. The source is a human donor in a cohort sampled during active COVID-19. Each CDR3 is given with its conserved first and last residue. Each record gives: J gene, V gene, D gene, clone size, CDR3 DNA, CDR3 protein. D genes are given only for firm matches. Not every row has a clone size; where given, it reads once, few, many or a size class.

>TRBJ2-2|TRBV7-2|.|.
TGTGCCAGCAGCTTAGGCCCAGTCACCGGGGAGCTGTTTTTT
CASSLGPVTGELFF
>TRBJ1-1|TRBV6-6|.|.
TGTGCCAGCAGCAACAGAAACACTGAAGCTTTCTTT
CASSNRNTEAFF
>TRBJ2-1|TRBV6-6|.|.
TGTGCCAGCAGTTACTCGCGCGGGGGCGGTGAGCAGTTCTTC
CASSYSRGGGEQFF
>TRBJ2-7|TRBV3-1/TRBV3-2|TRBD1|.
TGTGCCAGCAGCCGGGACAGGTTTTCCTACGAGCAGTACTTC
CASSRDRFSYEQYF
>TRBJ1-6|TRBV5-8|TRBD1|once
TGTGCCAGCAGCCCGCGGGACAGTTGGGCCAGTTCACCCCTCCACTTT
CASSPRDSWASSPLHF
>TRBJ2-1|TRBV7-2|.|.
TGTGCCAGCAGCTTAGCGACGGGCTACAATGAGCAGTTCTTC
CASSLATGYNEQFF
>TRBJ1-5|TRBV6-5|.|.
TGTGCCAGCAGTTACCACAGGGTTCGGGGCAATCAGCCCCAGCATTTT
CASSYHRVRGNQPQHF
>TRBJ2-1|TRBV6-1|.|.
TGTGCCAGCAGTGAAGAACCAGGGTTCTACAATGAGCAGTTCTTC
CASSEEPGFYNEQFF
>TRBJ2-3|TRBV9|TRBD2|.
TGTGCCAGCAGCGGCGTGGGCGGGGGGGCGTCAGATACGCAGTATTTT
CASSGVGGGASDTQYF
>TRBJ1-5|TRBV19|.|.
TGTGCCAGTAGTATTCGAACGGGGGATCAGCCCCAGCATTTT
CASSIRTGDQPQHF
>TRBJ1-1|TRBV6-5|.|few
TGTGCCAGCAGTCAACAGGGCCGGGTGGACACTGAAGCTTTCTTT
CASSQQGRVDTEAFF
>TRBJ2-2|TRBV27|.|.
TGTGCCAGCAGCCGAGTCCCCGGGGAGCTGTTTTTT
CASSRVPGELFF
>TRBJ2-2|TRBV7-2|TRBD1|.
TGTGCCAGCAGCTTCTGGACAGGAGACACCGGGGAGCTGTTTTTT
CASSFWTGDTGELFF
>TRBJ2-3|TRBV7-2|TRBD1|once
TGTGCCAGCAGCGCACGACAGGGGGAGTCTACGCAGTATTTT
CASSARQGESTQYF
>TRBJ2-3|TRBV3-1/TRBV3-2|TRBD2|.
TGTGCCAGCAGCCTACGGGGGGGCGCTAGCACAGATACGCAGTATTTT
CASSLRGGASTDTQYF
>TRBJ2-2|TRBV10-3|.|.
TGTGCCATCAGTGATGCGCTCGCGAACACCGGGGAGCTGTTTTTT
CAISDALANTGELFF
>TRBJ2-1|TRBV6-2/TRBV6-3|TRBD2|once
TGTGCCAGCAGCTCCCACCTAGCGGGGGGTTACAATGAGCAGTTCTTC
CASSSHLAGGYNEQFF
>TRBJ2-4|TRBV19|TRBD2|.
TGTGCCAGTAGTATATCCGGGACTAGCGGGGCTAGGAACATTCAGTACTTC
CASSISGTSGARNIQYF
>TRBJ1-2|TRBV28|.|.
TGTGCCAGCAGTCCCGGGACACCGAACTATGGCTACACCTTC
CASSPGTPNYGYTF